One sample yielded the 27 T cell receptor beta chains listed below, sequenced in a study of blood T cell repertoires in COVID-19. Data came from immunoSEQ multiplex PCR; TCRdb stores just in-frame clones and leaves some out. The sample has 300,000 to 400,000 clones, 80% to 90% seen once. Sequencing input: peripheral blood. The receptors shown here come from a man over 45 with active or convalescent COVID-19.

This clone was counted only a few times. The gene calls are TRBV19 and TRBJ1-5; TRBD1 matches 11 bases. The germline CDR1 and CDR2 sequences are LNHDA and SQIVND (reference sequence). V was pared by 3 bases and J by 3 bases, with 1 base of the junction left unmatched. This CDR3 has 15 residues. This chain's CDR3 is CASSMGQGDNQPQHF. The CDR3 DNA follows: TGTGCCAGTAGTATGGGACAGGGGGACAATCAGCCCCAGCATTTT.

In this sample, this clone turned up a few times. The chain carries TRBV7-6 and TRBJ2-1; 7 bases map to TRBD1. From germline, CDR1 is SGHVS and CDR2 FNYEAQ. This CDR3 has 13 residues. Losses at the gene ends were 3 bases for V and 9 bases for J; bases not matched to a gene: 5. The CDR3 here is CASSFTTGSEQFF. CDR3 coding DNA: TGTGCCAGCAGCTTTACGACAGGGAGTGAGCAGTTCTTC.

The chain has TRBV4-2 and TRBJ1-4; TRBD1 matches 8 bases. The CDR3 has 16 amino acids. Germline V lookup: CDR1 LGHNA, CDR2 YNFKEQ. After removal of 0 bases from V and 11 bases from J, the junction contained 11 bases not matched to a gene. The CDR3 region has the DNA TGTGCCAGCAGCCAAGAGGCTCGGACAGGGCTGAGGAAACTGTTTTTT. This sequence encodes CASSQEARTGLRKLFF.

The rearrangement links TRBV30 to TRBJ2-1, with 10 bases aligning to TRBD2. Germline loops: CDR1 GTSNPN, CDR2 SVGIG (reference sequence). V was pared by 4 bases and J by 5 bases, with 5 bases of the junction left unmatched. The CDR3 sequence is 14 residues long. The CDR3 DNA follows: TGTGCCTGGACTAGCGGGAGCTCGAACAATGAGCAGTTCTTC. It codes for CAWTSGSSNNEQFF.

The chain combines TRBV11-2 with TRBJ1-2, with D perhaps matching TRBD1 (5 bases). Germline-derived CDR1 and CDR2 are SGHAT and FQNNGV. Between the trimmed V and J ends, which lost 5 bases and 3 bases, there was a span of 16 bases. CDR3 size: 15 residues. For the CDR3, the DNA is TGTGCCAGCAGCCATCTACAGGAATTCGACTATGGCTACACCTTC. Its translation is CASSHLQEFDYGYTF.

Remarks on this clone: Other DNA sequences in this specimen translate into the identical CDR3. The CDR3 region is CASSRTSGAYNEQFF. DNA of the CDR3: TGTGCCAGTAGCCGGACTAGCGGTGCCTACAATGAGCAGTTCTTC. The chain joins TRBV19 to TRBJ2-1; 10 bases agree with TRBD2. After removal of 6 bases from V and 2 bases from J, the junction contained 4 bases not matched to a gene. Germline V gives CDR1 LNHDA, CDR2 SQIVND (reference sequence). This CDR3 region has 15 residues.

CDR3 sequence: CAISDRGSAFF. The CDR3 coding sequence is TGTGCCATCAGTGACAGGGGGAGCGCTTTCTTT. This chain uses TRBV10-3 with TRBJ1-1; the match to TRBD1 covers 7 bases. V shed 3 bases, J shed 11 bases, and the junction held 3 bases outside the gene matches. This CDR3 comprises 11 residues. Germline CDR1 and CDR2: ENHRY and SYGVKD.

The chain uses TRBV7-9 and TRBJ1-1; maybe TRBD1 (5 bases). The V gene's germline CDR1 is SEHNR and CDR2 FQNEAQ (reference sequence). The CDR3 has 15 amino acids. V was trimmed by 4 bases and J by 4 bases, leaving 16 bases between them. CDR3 DNA sequence: TGTGCCAGCAGCTCAAGCGACTCAGGGTCCACTGAAGCTTTCTTT. Protein product: CASSSSDSGSTEAFF.

This rearrangement joins TRBV2 to TRBJ1-4, with no clear D. The CDR3 sequence is 14 residues long. Between the trimmed V and J ends, which lost 3 bases and 7 bases, there was a span of 12 bases. From germline, CDR1 is SNHLY and CDR2 FYNNEI. The CDR3 DNA reads TGTGCCAGCAGTGATTCCCGGGTCAGTGAAAAACTGTTTTTT. Translation gives CASSDSRVSEKLFF.

The chain uses TRBV27 and TRBJ1-5; 9 bases line up with TRBD1. CDR3 length: 16 residues. CDR1 is MNHEY, CDR2 SMNVEV, per germline (reference sequence). V shed 5 bases, J shed 3 bases, and the junction held 8 bases outside the gene matches. CDR3 sequence: CASSPTDRGDNQPQHF. The CDR3 DNA sequence: TGTGCCAGCAGTCCCACGGACAGGGGTGACAATCAGCCCCAGCATTTT.

The chain has TRBV18 and TRBJ2-2; 7 bases are a match to TRBD1. Germline CDR1 reads KGHSH; CDR2 reads LQKENI. This CDR3 has 15 residues. Unmatched junction bases numbered 4, after V lost 6 bases and J lost 0 bases. The CDR3 region is CASSLDRTNTGELFF. The CDR3 nucleotides are TGTGCCAGCTCCCTGGACAGGACGAACACCGGGGAGCTGTTTTTT.

The J gene is TRBJ2-1, the V gene TRBV6-5; 10 bases align to TRBD2. Trimming at V came to 6 bases and at J to 2 bases, leaving 4 bases not matched to a gene. This CDR3 comprises 15 residues. The germline V gene encodes CDR1 MNHEY and CDR2 SVGAGI. The CDR3 here is CASRLAGDPYNEQFF. DNA for the CDR3: TGTGCCAGCAGGCTAGCGGGAGACCCCTACAATGAGCAGTTCTTC.

J is TRBJ1-6 and V is TRBV12-3 or TRBV12-4, with D unresolved. The ends were cut back, 6 bases at V and 7 bases at J, with 4 bases in the middle. The CDR3 is 11 residues long. CDR3 DNA: TGTGCCAGCAGGAGGAATTCACCCCTCCACTTT. Translating gives CASRRNSPLHF.

The J gene is TRBJ2-7, the V gene TRBV23-1; no clear D gene. TRBV23-1 is an open reading frame whose function is uncertain. V was cut by 6 bases and J by 1 base, with 13 bases left in between. The CDR3 has 14 amino acids. CDR3 region: CASRMRPQSYEQYF. CDR3 coding DNA: TGCGCCAGCAGGATGCGCCCGCAATCCTACGAGCAGTACTTC.

The chain employs TRBV30 and TRBJ1-1, with 8 bases aligning to TRBD1. CDR1 GTSNPN and CDR2 SVGIG come from the germline V gene (reference sequence). V trimming: 8 bases; J trimming: 8 bases; junction bases outside the gene matches: 7. The CDR3 totals 11 residues. In nucleotides, the CDR3 is TGTGCCGCGGACAGGGCACGCGAAGCTTTCTTT. Translation: CAADRAREAFF.

As concerns this clone: The junction does not match germline at one end; this may be a read error. The V and J genes are TRBV7-7 and TRBJ2-7, with 7 bases fitting TRBD1. There are 13 residues in the CDR3. CDR1 and CDR2 from the germline V gene are SSHAT and FNYEAQ (reference sequence). The CDR3, as DNA: TGTGCTAGCAGCTTTTCAGGGGGCTACGAGCAGTACTTC. This sequence encodes CASSFSGGYEQYF.

The count of this clone is one. The CDR3 here is CASSVYRGREDTQYF. The CDR3 region has the DNA TGTGCCAGTAGTGTCTACAGGGGGCGCGAAGATACGCAGTATTTT. This rearrangement joins TRBV19 to TRBJ2-3; 9 positions agree with TRBD1. This CDR3 contains 15 residues. The V segment lost 5 bases and the J segment 5 bases; nucleotides outside the gene matches: 8. CDR1 is LNHDA and CDR2 is SQIVND in the germline V gene (reference sequence).

Here the CDR3 reads CASRAGLNEKLFF. CDR3 sequence (DNA): TGTGCCAGCAGGGCAGGGCTTAATGAAAAACTGTTTTTT. The V call is TRBV28, the J call TRBJ1-4, with a possible D match to TRBD1 (5 bases). The germline CDR1 and CDR2 sequences are MDHEN and SYDVKM. The V end was cut by 6 bases, the J end by 4 bases, with 9 bases between. This CDR3 contains 13 residues. Filled out from reference TRBV28 and TRBJ1-4, the complete variable domain reads DVKVTQSSRYLVKRTGEKVFLECVQDMDHENMFWYRQDPGLGLRLIYFSYDVKMKEKGDIPEGYSVSREKKERFSLILESASTNQTSMYLCASRAGLNEKLFFGSGTQLSVL.

The J gene is TRBJ1-5, the V gene TRBV19; 12 bases match TRBD1. Germline V gene sequence: CDR1 LNHDA, CDR2 SQIVND (reference sequence). The CDR3 runs 18 residues. With V trimmed by 3 bases and J by 0 bases, 6 bases remained unmatched. CDR3 coding DNA: TGTGCCAGTAGTATCCAGGGACAGGGGGCGTATAGCAATCAGCCCCAGCATTTT. Protein: CASSIQGQGAYSNQPQHF.

This sequence joins TRBV7-2 and TRBJ2-1, with 12 bases that match TRBD2. The V gene end was trimmed by 1 base and the J gene end by 4 bases; junction bases not matched to a gene: 5. CDR3 length: 17 residues. The germline V gene has CDR1 SGHTA and CDR2 FQGNSA. CDR3 amino acids: CASSLGLAGVYYNEQFF. CDR3 coding DNA: TGTGCCAGCAGCTTAGGACTAGCGGGAGTCTATTACAATGAGCAGTTCTTC. The entire variable domain, with the rest obtained from reference TRBV7-2 and TRBJ2-1, is as follows: GAGVSQSPSNKVTEKGKDVELRCDPISGHTALYWYRQSLGQGLEFLIYFQGNSAPDKSGLPSDRFSAERTGGSVSTLTIQRTQQEDSAVYLCASSLGLAGVYYNEQFFGPGTRLTVL.

This clone was counted between two and nine times. The V call is TRBV2, the J call TRBJ1-4; D is unclear. Germline CDR1 and CDR2: SNHLY and FYNNEI. Trimming took 4 bases from V and 2 from J, leaving 14 bases between them. The CDR3 has 16 amino acids. Here the CDR3 DNA reads TGTGCCAGCAGTGCCCAAGCGGGGTCCACTAATGAAAAACTGTTTTTT. Translated, it gives CASSAQAGSTNEKLFF.

The chain recombines TRBV27 with TRBJ1-6; D gene unclear. Per germline, CDR1 MNHEY and CDR2 SMNVEV (reference sequence). The CDR3 extends over 17 amino acids. V was clipped by 1 base and J by 9 bases, with 19 bases between them. The CDR3 here is CASSLFNRGGQGSPLHF. The CDR3 DNA sequence: TGTGCCAGCAGTTTATTTAATCGGGGAGGCCAAGGTTCACCCCTCCACTTT.

The V gene is TRBV10-3, the J gene TRBJ2-1, with 7 bases matching TRBD2. The germline V gene encodes CDR1 ENHRY and CDR2 SYGVKD. The CDR3 sequence is 17 residues long. V lost 2 bases, J lost 0 bases, and 7 bases stayed unmatched. CDR3 sequence reads: CAISEKERGGSYNEQFF. CDR3 DNA sequence: TGTGCCATCAGTGAGAAAGAGCGGGGAGGCTCCTACAATGAGCAGTTCTTC.

The chain links TRBV10-3 to TRBJ2-7, with TRBD2 matching over 11 bases. Germline CDR1 and CDR2: ENHRY and SYGVKD. The length of the CDR3 is 16 residues. The J segment lost 4 bases and the V segment lost 3 bases, leaving 8 bases of the junction unmatched. The DNA for the CDR3 is TGTGCCATCAGTGACCCTCTAGCGGGAGGAGTATACGAGCAGTACTTC. Protein: CAISDPLAGGVYEQYF.

The gene calls are TRBV2 and TRBJ1-1, with D possibly TRBD1 on 5 matching bases. The CDR3 sequence is 14 residues long. Germline loops: CDR1 SNHLY, CDR2 FYNNEI. Deletions cut 3 bases from V and 4 bases from J, with 12 bases between. CDR3 bases: TGTGCCAGCAGTGAGCAGGGTTTGGGCACTGAAGCTTTCTTT. It translates to CASSEQGLGTEAFF.

This CDR3 reads CASSQDVGQGTQNIQYF. DNA for the CDR3: TGCGCCAGCAGCCAAGATGTGGGACAGGGCACCCAAAACATTCAGTACTTC. This sequence joins TRBV4-3 and TRBJ2-4, with 9 bases fitting TRBD1. V trimming: 0 bases; J trimming: 5 bases; junction bases outside the gene matches: 8. Germline loops: CDR1 LGHNA, CDR2 YSLEER. There are 17 residues in the CDR3.

The chain carries TRBV18 and TRBJ1-2, with 8 bases lining up with TRBD1. The CDR3 has 14 residues. The germline V gene encodes CDR1 KGHSH and CDR2 LQKENI. J lost 6 bases, V lost 2 bases, and 5 bases had no gene match. The CDR3 reads CASSPTQGADGYTF. CDR3 coding DNA: TGTGCCAGCTCACCAACGCAGGGGGCTGATGGCTACACCTTC.